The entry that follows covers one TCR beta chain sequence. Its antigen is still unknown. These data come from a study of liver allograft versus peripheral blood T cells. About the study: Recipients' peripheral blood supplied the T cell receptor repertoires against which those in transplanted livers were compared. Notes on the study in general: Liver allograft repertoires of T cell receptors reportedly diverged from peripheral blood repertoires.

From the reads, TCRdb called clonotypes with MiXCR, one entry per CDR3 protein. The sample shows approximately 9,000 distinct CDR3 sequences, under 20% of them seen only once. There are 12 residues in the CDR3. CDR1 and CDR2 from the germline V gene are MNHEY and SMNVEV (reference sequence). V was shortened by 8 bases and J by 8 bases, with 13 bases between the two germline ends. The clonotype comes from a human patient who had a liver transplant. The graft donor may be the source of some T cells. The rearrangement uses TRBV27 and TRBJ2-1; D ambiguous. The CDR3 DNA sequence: TGTGCCAGCTGGCCGGGTCGGGATGAGCAGTTCTTC. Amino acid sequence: CASWPGRDEQFF.